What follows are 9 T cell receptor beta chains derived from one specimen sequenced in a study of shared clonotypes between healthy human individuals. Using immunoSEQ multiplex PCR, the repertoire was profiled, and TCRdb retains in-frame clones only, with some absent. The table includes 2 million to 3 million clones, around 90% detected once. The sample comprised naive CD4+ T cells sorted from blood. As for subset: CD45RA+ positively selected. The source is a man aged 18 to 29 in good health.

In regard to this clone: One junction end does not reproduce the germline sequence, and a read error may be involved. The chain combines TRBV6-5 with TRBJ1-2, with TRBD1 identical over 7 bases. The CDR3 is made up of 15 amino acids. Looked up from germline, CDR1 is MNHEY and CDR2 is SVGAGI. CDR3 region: CATSYSGQPNYGYTF. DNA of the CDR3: TGTGCCACCAGTTACTCGGGACAGCCTAACTATGGCTACACCTTC.

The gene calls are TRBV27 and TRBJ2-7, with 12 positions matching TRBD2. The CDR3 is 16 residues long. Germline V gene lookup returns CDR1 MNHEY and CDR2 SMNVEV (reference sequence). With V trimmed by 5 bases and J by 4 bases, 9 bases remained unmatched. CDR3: CASSEQTSGSQYEQYF. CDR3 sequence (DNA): TGTGCCAGCAGTGAACAGACTAGCGGGAGTCAGTACGAGCAGTACTTC.

Here the CDR3 DNA reads TGTGCCTGGAGGGGGGGAAGTCACAGCTCCTACGAGCAGTACTTC. It codes for CAWRGGSHSSYEQYF. V and J are TRBV30 and TRBJ2-7; D might be TRBD2 (6 bases). The ends were cut back, 3 bases at V and 0 bases at J, with 15 bases in the middle. Germline CDR1 and CDR2: GTSNPN and SVGIG (reference sequence). The CDR3 runs to 15 residues.

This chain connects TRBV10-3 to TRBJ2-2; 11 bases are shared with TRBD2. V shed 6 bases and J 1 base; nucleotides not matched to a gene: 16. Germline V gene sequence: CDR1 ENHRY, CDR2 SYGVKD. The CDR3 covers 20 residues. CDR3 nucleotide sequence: TGTGCCATCAGGATTGACACCGGGACTAGCGGACGACGGAACACCGGGGAGCTGTTTTTT. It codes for CAIRIDTGTSGRRNTGELFF.

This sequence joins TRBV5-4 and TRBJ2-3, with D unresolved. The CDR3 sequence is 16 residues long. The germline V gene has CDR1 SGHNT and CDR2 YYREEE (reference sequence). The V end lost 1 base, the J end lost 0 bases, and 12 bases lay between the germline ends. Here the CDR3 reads CASSLRQAKSTDTQYF. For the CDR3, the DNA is TGTGCCAGCAGCTTGAGGCAGGCTAAGAGCACAGATACGCAGTATTTT.

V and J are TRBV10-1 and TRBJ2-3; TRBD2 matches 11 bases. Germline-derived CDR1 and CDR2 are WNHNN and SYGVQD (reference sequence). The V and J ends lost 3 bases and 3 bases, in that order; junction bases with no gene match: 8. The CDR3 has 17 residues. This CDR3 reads CASSESPIAGGTDTQYF. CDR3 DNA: TGCGCCAGCAGTGAAAGTCCCATAGCGGGGGGGACAGATACGCAGTATTTT.

DNA for the CDR3: TGTGCCAGCAGGCGGACTAGCGGGAGTCAGGCAGATACGCAGTATTTT. It specifies CASRRTSGSQADTQYF. This chain links TRBV2 with TRBJ2-3; TRBD2 matches 13 bases. Germline CDR1 SNHLY, CDR2 FYNNEI. CDR3 length: 16 amino acids. V shed 6 bases and J 4 bases; nucleotides not matched to a gene: 7. Full variable domain (rest looked up from reference TRBV2 and TRBJ2-3): EPEVTQTPSHQVTQMGQEVILRCVPISNHLYFYWYRQILGQKVEFLVSFYNNEISEKSEIFDDQFSVERPDGSNFTLKIRSTKLEDSAMYFCASRRTSGSQADTQYFGPGTRLTVL.

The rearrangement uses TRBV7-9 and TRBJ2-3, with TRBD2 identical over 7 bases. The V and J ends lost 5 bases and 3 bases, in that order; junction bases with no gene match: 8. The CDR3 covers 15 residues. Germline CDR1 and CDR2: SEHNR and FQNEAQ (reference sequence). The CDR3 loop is CASSPMGGGTDTQYF. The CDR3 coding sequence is TGTGCCAGCAGCCCCATGGGGGGGGGAACAGATACGCAGTATTTT.

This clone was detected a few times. The CDR3 here is CASSQAATGASNQPQHF. The DNA for the CDR3 is TGCGCCAGCAGCCAAGCGGCGACAGGAGCTAGCAATCAGCCCCAGCATTTT. The chain employs TRBV4-1 and TRBJ1-5, with a possible D match to TRBD1 (6 bases). This CDR3 is 17 amino acids long. V was cut by 1 base and J by 0 bases, with 13 bases left in between. Germline assignment: CDR1 MGHRA and CDR2 YSYEKL.